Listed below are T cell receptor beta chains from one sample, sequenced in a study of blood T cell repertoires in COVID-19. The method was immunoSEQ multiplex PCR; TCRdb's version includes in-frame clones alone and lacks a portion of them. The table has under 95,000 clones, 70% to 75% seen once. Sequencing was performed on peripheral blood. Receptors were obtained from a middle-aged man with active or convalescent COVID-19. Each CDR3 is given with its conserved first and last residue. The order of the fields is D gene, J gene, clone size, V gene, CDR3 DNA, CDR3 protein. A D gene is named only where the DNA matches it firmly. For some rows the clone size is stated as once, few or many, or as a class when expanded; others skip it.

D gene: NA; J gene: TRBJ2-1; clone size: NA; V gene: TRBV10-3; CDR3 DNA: TGTGCCATCAGCCGAGAGGGTGACCGCTCCTACAATGAGCAGTTCTTC; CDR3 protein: CAISREGDRSYNEQFF
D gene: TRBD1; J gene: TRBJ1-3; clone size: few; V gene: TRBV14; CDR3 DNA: TGTGCCAGCAGCTACTATGGATTTACCGGGACAGGGGTTGGAAACACCATATATTTT; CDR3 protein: CASSYYGFTGTGVGNTIYF
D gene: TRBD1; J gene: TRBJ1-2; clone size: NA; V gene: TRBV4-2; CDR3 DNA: TGTGCCAGCAGTCCGGACAGGGAATCTGGCTACACCTTC; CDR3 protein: CASSPDRESGYTF
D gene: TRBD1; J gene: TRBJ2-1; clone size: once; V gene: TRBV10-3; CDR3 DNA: TGTGCCATCAGAACAGGGGGCGCTTTCGGCAATGAGCAGTTCTTC; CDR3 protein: CAIRTGGAFGNEQFF
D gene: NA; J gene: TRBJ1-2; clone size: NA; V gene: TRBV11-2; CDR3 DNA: TGTGCCAGCAGCTTATTACAGGGTCCAAACTATGGCTACACCTTC; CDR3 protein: CASSLLQGPNYGYTF
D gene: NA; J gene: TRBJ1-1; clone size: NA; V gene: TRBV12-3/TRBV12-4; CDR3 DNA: TGTGCCAGCAGTTTCGCGGACAGCACTGAAGCTTTCTTT; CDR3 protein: CASSFADSTEAFF
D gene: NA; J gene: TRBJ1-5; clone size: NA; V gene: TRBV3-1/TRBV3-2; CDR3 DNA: TGTGCCAGCAGCCCCCGCGGGTCGGATCAGCCCCAGCATTTT; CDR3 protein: CASSPRGSDQPQHF
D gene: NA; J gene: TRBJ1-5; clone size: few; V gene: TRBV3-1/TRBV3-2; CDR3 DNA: TGTGCCAGCAGCCCGTCGTTCGGGTTTAGCAATCAGCCCCAGCATTTT; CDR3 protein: CASSPSFGFSNQPQHF
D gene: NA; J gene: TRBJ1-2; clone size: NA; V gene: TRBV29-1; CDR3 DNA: TGCAGCGTTCTCCAGTCTGCCCGATTAAATGGCTACACCTTC; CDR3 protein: CSVLQSARLNGYTF
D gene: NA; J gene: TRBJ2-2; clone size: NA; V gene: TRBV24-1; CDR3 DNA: TGTGCCACCATGAGTGCGATTGGTCAGGGGCCCGGGGAGCTGTTTTTT; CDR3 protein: CATMSAIGQGPGELFF
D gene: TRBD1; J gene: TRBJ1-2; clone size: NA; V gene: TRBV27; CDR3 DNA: TGTGCCAGCAGTCCGACCGGGACAGGGTATGGCTACACCTTC; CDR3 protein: CASSPTGTGYGYTF
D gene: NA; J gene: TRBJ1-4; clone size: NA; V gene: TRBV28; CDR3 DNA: TGTGCCAGCAGTTTACCCATTAACCAGGGAGGGAAGAGTGAAAAACTGTTTTTT; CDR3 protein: CASSLPINQGGKSEKLFF